This is a list of T cell receptor beta chains from one sample in a study of cytomegalovirus exposure and HLA in healthy donors. TCRdb's copy holds only in-frame clones and misses some; the assay was immunoSEQ multiplex PCR. The sample yields around 62,000 clones, around four fifths seen once. Sequenced: PBMCs. Receptor source: a male donor in good health and CMV-seropositive. The CDR3 runs from the conserved cysteine through the conserved F or W. D genes are given only for firm matches. Expanded clones get a size class; other rows say once, few or many, or leave the size out.

abundance,j_gene,d_gene,v_gene,CDR3aa,CDR3nt
NA,TRBJ2-1,NA,TRBV5-1,CASSPGGETEQFF,TGCGCCAGCAGCCCTGGGGGCGAAACTGAGCAGTTCTTC
few,TRBJ2-7,TRBD2,TRBV19,CASSRGGGSYEQYF,TGTGCCAGTAGTCGTGGGGGGGGCTCCTACGAGCAGTACTTC
once,TRBJ2-3,TRBD2,TRBV5-4,CASSLATTSGGGTDTQYF,TGTGCCAGCAGCTTGGCCACTACTAGCGGGGGGGGCACAGATACGCAGTATTTT
NA,TRBJ2-3,NA,TRBV18,CASSPLSTDTQYF,TGTGCCAGCTCACCACTAAGCACAGATACGCAGTATTTT
NA,TRBJ2-1,TRBD2,TRBV28,CASSHRASGPNNEQFF,TGTGCCAGCAGTCACAGGGCTAGCGGGCCCAACAATGAGCAGTTCTTC
NA,TRBJ2-7,NA,TRBV10-3,CAISESGEGEQYF,TGTGCCATCAGTGAATCAGGGGAGGGCGAGCAGTACTTC
NA,TRBJ1-2,NA,TRBV6-5,CASSSHLTGGYTF,TGTGCCAGCAGTTCCCATCTAACTGGTGGCTACACCTTC
NA,TRBJ1-2,NA,TRBV7-9,CASSLADRITF,TGTGCCAGCAGCTTAGCGGACAGAATCACCTTC
NA,TRBJ1-2,TRBD1,TRBV7-9,CASSRTGGASYGYTF,TGTGCCAGCAGCCGGACAGGGGGCGCATCTTATGGCTACACCTTC
NA,TRBJ1-5,NA,TRBV2,CASSRDVSGPQHF,TGTGCCAGCAGCAGGGATGTCTCTGGGCCCCAGCATTTT
NA,TRBJ1-2,TRBD1,TRBV7-2,CASSLGQGFPYGYTF,TGTGCCAGCAGCCTGGGACAGGGGTTTCCCTATGGCTACACCTTC
NA,TRBJ1-1,NA,TRBV7-3,CASSPQGNTEAFF,TGTGCCAGCAGCCCACAGGGGAACACTGAAGCTTTCTTT
NA,TRBJ1-4,NA,TRBV15,CATSRDKGANEKLFF,TGTGCCACCAGCAGAGATAAGGGAGCTAATGAAAAACTGTTTTTT
NA,TRBJ1-6,NA,TRBV15,CATSRDTKGPFNSPLHF,TGTGCCACCAGCAGAGATACCAAGGGGCCTTTTAATTCACCCCTCCACTTT
NA,TRBJ1-5,NA,TRBV5-6,CASSLGAAGGNQPQHF,TGTGCCAGCAGCTTGGGGGCGGCAGGAGGTAATCAGCCCCAGCATTTT
NA,TRBJ1-4,NA,TRBV16,CASSQWKGSGEKLFF,TGTGCCAGCAGCCAATGGAAGGGGTCGGGTGAAAAACTGTTTTTT
NA,TRBJ1-4,NA,TRBV28,CASNLGGTNEKLFF,TGTGCCAGCAATCTAGGGGGAACTAATGAAAAACTGTTTTTT
few,TRBJ1-5,TRBD1,TRBV19,CASTGGGNQPQHF,TGTGCCAGCACAGGGGGCGGCAATCAGCCCCAGCATTTT
NA,TRBJ2-5,TRBD2,TRBV29-1,CSSGTSGQETQYF,TGCAGCTCCGGGACTAGTGGACAAGAGACCCAGTACTTC
once,TRBJ1-6,NA,TRBV5-1,CAGSFSPRRAGHNSPLHF,TGCGCCGGCAGCTTCTCTCCCCGCCGGGCAGGGCATAATTCACCCCTCCACTTT
NA,TRBJ1-2,NA,TRBV7-6,CASSLPGGFDGYTF,TGTGCCAGCAGCTTGCCGGGGGGCTTTGATGGCTACACCTTC
NA,TRBJ2-1,NA,TRBV4-3,CASSQGGVLSYNEQFF,TGCGCCAGCAGCCAAGGCGGCGTCCTCTCCTACAATGAGCAGTTCTTC
NA,TRBJ2-7,TRBD1,TRBV5-1,CASSGGQGRYEQYF,TGCGCCAGCAGCGGGGGACAGGGCCGCTACGAGCAGTACTTC
NA,TRBJ2-7,TRBD2,TRBV10-2,CASSVSAGSGGEAYEQYF,TGCGCCAGCAGTGTCTCGGCGGGTAGCGGGGGGGAAGCCTACGAGCAGTACTTC
large,TRBJ1-3,TRBD1,TRBV6-5,CASWGQGLGDTIYF,TGTGCCAGCTGGGGACAGGGGTTAGGAGACACCATATATTTT
NA,TRBJ1-4,TRBD1,TRBV14,CASSPRTGTNEKLFF,TGTGCCAGCAGCCCCCGGACAGGTACTAATGAAAAACTGTTTTTT